These 5 T cell receptor beta chains came from one sample sequenced in a study of Ad26.COV2.S vaccination and SARS-CoV-2 variants. Profiled with immunoSEQ multiplex PCR; TCRdb holds only in-frame clones, not every one. Here the sample spans about 680,000 clones, around 92% being singletons. Documented treatment: 15 to 20 received Ad26.COV2.S at low or high dose, single or two shots; several received placebo; per-sample allocation not given. Sampling was done on day 63 after the first vaccine or placebo injection. The source material was peripheral blood, sampled in a trial of Ad26.COV2.S vaccine versus placebo. The receptor set was obtained from a person between 18 and 65 years old who received the Ad26.COV2.S COVID-19 vaccine or a placebo.

The chain combines TRBV5-1 with TRBJ2-1; perhaps TRBD2 as D (7 bases). The CDR3 has 17 amino acids. V lost 2 bases to trimming and J lost 0 bases, with 15 bases between them. Germline CDR1 is SGHRS and CDR2 is YFSETQ. The CDR3: CASSFGRAGASYNEQFF. CDR3 bases: TGCGCCAGCAGCTTTGGGAGGGCGGGGGCCTCCTACAATGAGCAGTTCTTC.

V gene TRBV3-1 (or the pseudogene TRBV3-2) combines with J gene TRBJ1-1; possibly TRBD1 for D (5 bases). CDR1 LGHDT and CDR2 YNNKEL come from the germline V gene (reference sequence). V dropped 0 bases and J dropped 4 bases, with 12 bases sitting between them. The CDR3 sequence is 15 residues long. This CDR3 is CASSQEWGSGTEAFF. The CDR3 bases are TGTGCCAGCAGCCAAGAATGGGGGAGCGGCACTGAAGCTTTCTTT.

The chain recombines TRBV5-1 with TRBJ1-4; no definite D call. Trimming removed 4 bases at V and 7 bases at J, with 11 bases between. In germline, CDR1 is SGHRS, CDR2 YFSETQ. The CDR3 spans 13 residues. The CDR3 here is CASSAAQSEKLFF. DNA for the CDR3: TGCGCCAGCAGCGCGGCACAGAGTGAAAAACTGTTTTTT. The variable domain in full, with the rest retrieved from reference TRBV5-1 and TRBJ1-4, is KAGVTQTPRYLIKTRGQQVTLSCSPISGHRSVSWYQQTPGQGLQFLFEYFSETQRNKGNFPGRFSGRQFSNSRSEMNVSTLELGDSALYLCASSAAQSEKLFFGSGTQLSVL.

The chain carries TRBV4-1 and TRBJ1-5; the match to TRBD1 covers 10 bases. CDR3 length equals 15 residues. The germline CDR1 and CDR2 sequences are MGHRA and YSYEKL. V was pared by 3 bases and J by 7 bases, with 6 bases of the junction left unmatched. The CDR3 DNA reads as TGCGCCAGCAGCCACCGACAGGGGGCTGGGCAGCCCCAGCATTTT. Translated: CASSHRQGAGQPQHF.

The rearrangement uses TRBV5-5 and TRBJ2-5; 8 positions match TRBD1. Germline lookup yields CDR1 SGHKS and CDR2 YYEKEE (reference sequence). The CDR3 loop spans 15 amino acids. V dropped 0 bases and J dropped 4; count of bases not matched to a gene: 5. CDR3 amino acids: CASSLGTGLAETQYF. In nucleotides, the CDR3 is TGTGCCAGCAGCTTGGGGACAGGGCTAGCAGAGACCCAGTACTTC.